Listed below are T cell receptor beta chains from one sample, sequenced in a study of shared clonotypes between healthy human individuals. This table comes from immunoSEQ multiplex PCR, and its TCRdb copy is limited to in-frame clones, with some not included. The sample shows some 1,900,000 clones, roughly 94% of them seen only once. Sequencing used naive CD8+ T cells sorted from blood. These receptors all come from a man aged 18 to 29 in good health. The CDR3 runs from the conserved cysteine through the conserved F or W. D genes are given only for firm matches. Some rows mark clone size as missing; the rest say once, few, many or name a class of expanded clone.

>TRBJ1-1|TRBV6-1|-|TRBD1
CASSDGPSGGLNTEAFF
TGTGCCAGCAGTGACGGTCCCTCAGGGGGACTCAACACTGAAGCTTTCTTT
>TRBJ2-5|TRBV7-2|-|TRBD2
CASSLDRLAPQETQYF
TGTGCCAGCAGCTTAGATCGACTAGCCCCTCAAGAGACCCAGTACTTC
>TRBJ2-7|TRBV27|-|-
CASSSHSVSYEQYF
TGTGCCAGCAGTTCGCACAGTGTGTCCTACGAGCAGTACTTC
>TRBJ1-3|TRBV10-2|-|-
CASSDPGAAGNTIYF
TGCGCCAGCAGTGACCCGGGGGCGGCAGGAAACACCATATATTTT
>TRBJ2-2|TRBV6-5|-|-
CASSPTRNTGELFF
TGTGCCAGCAGTCCCACCAGGAACACCGGGGAGCTGTTTTTT
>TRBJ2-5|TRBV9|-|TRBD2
CASSVEGREETQYF
TGTGCCAGCAGCGTAGAAGGGAGGGAAGAGACCCAGTACTTC
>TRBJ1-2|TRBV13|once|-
CASSSTDRNGYGYTF
TGTGCCAGCAGCTCCACCGACAGGAATGGCTATGGCTACACCTTC
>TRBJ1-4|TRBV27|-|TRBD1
CASSTLTGGTEKLFF
TGTGCCAGCAGTACCTTGACAGGGGGCACTGAAAAACTGTTTTTT
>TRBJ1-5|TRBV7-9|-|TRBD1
CASSSQGDIGQPQHF
TGTGCCAGCAGCTCGCAGGGGGACATAGGTCAGCCCCAGCATTTT
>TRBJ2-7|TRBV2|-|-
CASNPGEGPSYEQYF
TGTGCCAGCAATCCAGGGGAGGGTCCATCCTACGAGCAGTACTTC
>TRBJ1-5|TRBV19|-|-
CASSIWGSNQPQHF
TGTGCCAGTAGTATCTGGGGGAGCAATCAGCCCCAGCATTTT
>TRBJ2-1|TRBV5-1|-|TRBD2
CASSIGTSIEQFF
TGCGCCAGCAGCATAGGGACTAGCATTGAGCAGTTCTTC
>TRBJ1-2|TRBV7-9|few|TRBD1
CASSSGTGPNYGYTF
TGTGCCAGCAGCTCCGGGACAGGGCCTAACTATGGCTACACCTTC
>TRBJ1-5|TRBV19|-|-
CASSITAGSNQPQHF
TGTGCCAGTAGTATAACGGCAGGGTCAAATCAGCCCCAGCATTTT
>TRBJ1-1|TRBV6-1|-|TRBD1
CASSESGQLNTEAFF
TGTGCCAGCAGTGAATCGGGACAGCTGAACACTGAAGCTTTCTTT
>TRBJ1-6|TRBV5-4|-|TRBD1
CASSFAGQGESPLHF
TGTGCCAGCAGCTTTGCTGGACAGGGGGAATCACCCCTCCACTTT
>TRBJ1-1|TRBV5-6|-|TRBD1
CASSRLSGTGLAFF
TGTGCCAGCAGCAGACTATCCGGGACAGGCTTAGCTTTCTTT
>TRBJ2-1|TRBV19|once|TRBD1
CASSITADRGGYNEQFF
TGTGCCAGTAGTATCACCGCGGACAGGGGGGGGTACAATGAGCAGTTCTTC
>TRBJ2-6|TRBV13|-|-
CASNLSPGANVLTF
TGTGCCAGCAACTTAAGTCCTGGGGCCAACGTCCTGACTTTC
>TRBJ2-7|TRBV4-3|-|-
CASSDLGGSRYEEQYF
TGCGCCAGCAGCGATTTGGGGGGCAGCCGCTACGAAGAGCAGTACTTC
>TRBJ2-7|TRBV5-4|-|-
CASSLAYGAEQYF
TGTGCCAGCAGCTTGGCCTACGGGGCCGAGCAGTACTTC
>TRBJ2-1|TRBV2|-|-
CASRGIQGLSYNEQFF
TGTGCCAGCAGGGGGATACAGGGCCTGTCCTACAATGAGCAGTTCTTC
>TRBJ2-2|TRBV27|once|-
CASSLGPSNTGELFF
TGTGCCAGCAGTTTGGGCCCCTCAAACACCGGGGAGCTGTTTTTT
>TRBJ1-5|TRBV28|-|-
CASSMSNQPQHF
TGTGCCAGCAGCATGAGCAATCAGCCCCAGCATTTT
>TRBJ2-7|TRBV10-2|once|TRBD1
CASSRPDRGDYEQYF
TGCGCCAGCAGTAGACCTGACAGGGGGGACTACGAGCAGTACTTC
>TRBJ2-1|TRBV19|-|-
CASSIWSTYNEQFF
TGTGCCAGTAGTATATGGTCAACTTACAATGAGCAGTTCTTC
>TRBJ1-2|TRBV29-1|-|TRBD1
CSVPLGQGGGYTF
TGCAGCGTTCCGCTCGGACAGGGAGGTGGCTACACCTTC
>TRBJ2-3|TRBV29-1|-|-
CSVTSRLDSTDTQYF
TGCAGCGTTACGTCACGGCTGGATAGCACAGATACGCAGTATTTT
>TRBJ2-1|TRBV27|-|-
CASRESRDTYNEQFF
TGTGCCAGCAGAGAGAGTCGGGACACTTACAATGAGCAGTTCTTC
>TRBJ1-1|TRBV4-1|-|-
CASSQTEFVDTEAFF
TGCGCCAGCAGCCAAACAGAATTCGTGGACACTGAAGCTTTCTTT
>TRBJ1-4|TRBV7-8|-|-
CASSLGWGPAGDEKLFF
TGTGCCAGCAGCTTAGGGTGGGGACCAGCCGGGGACGAAAAACTGTTTTTT
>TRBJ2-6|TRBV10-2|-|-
CASSESPPGANVLTF
TGCGCCAGCAGTGAGTCTCCTCCTGGGGCCAACGTCCTGACTTTC
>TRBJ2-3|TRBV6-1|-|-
CASSGLEWAADTQYF
TGTGCCAGCAGTGGGCTGGAGTGGGCGGCGGATACGCAGTATTTT
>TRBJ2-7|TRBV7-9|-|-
CASSNQALYPSEQYF
TGTGCCAGCAGCAATCAGGCCCTCTACCCCTCCGAGCAGTACTTC
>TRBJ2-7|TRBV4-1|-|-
CASSPQSSYEQYF
TGCGCCAGCAGCCCCCAGAGCTCCTACGAGCAGTACTTC
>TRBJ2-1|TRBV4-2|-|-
CASSLIGSRLLNEQFF
TGTGCCAGCAGCCTTATTGGAAGTAGGTTGCTCAATGAGCAGTTCTTC
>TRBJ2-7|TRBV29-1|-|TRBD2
CSVEDGPSGSYEQYF
TGCAGCGTTGAAGATGGGCCTAGCGGGAGCTACGAGCAGTACTTC
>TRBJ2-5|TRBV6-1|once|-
CASRSGTTETQYF
TGTGCCAGCCGTTCCGGGACAACGGAGACCCAGTACTTC
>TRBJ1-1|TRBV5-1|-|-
CASSLGKGSTEAFF
TGCGCCAGCAGCTTGGGTAAGGGGAGCACTGAAGCTTTCTTT
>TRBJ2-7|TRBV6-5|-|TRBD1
CASSYGGQGAYEQYF
TGTGCCAGCAGTTACGGAGGCCAGGGGGCCTACGAGCAGTACTTC
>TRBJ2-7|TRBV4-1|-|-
CASSQPVTEGSYEQYF
TGCGCCAGCAGCCAACCCGTTACCGAAGGCTCCTACGAGCAGTACTTC
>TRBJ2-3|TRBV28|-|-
CASSLKAFSTDTQYF
TGTGCCAGCAGTTTAAAAGCGTTTAGCACAGATACGCAGTATTTT
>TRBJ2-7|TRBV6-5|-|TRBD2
CASSTGGPGEQYF
TGTGCCAGCAGCACGGGGGGTCCCGGCGAGCAGTACTTC
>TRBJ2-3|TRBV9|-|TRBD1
CASSGDDRGPDTQYF
TGTGCCAGCAGCGGCGACGACAGGGGGCCCGATACGCAGTATTTT
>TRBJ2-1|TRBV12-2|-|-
CASRLAALNADGSYNEQFF
TGTGCAAGTCGCTTAGCCGCATTGAATGCGGACGGCTCCTACAATGAGCAGTTCTTC
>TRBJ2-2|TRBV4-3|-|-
CASSQDRGPGELFF
TGCGCCAGCAGCCAGGATCGGGGGCCCGGGGAGCTGTTTTTT
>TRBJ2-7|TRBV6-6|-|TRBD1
CASSPGTAFEQYF
TGTGCCAGCAGCCCCGGGACAGCCTTCGAGCAGTACTTC
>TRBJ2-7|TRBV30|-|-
CAWGPNGSYEQYF
TGTGCCTGGGGTCCAAATGGCTCCTACGAGCAGTACTTC
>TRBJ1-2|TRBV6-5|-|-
CASSYGLSYGYTF
TGTGCCAGCAGTTACGGGCTGAGCTATGGCTACACCTTC